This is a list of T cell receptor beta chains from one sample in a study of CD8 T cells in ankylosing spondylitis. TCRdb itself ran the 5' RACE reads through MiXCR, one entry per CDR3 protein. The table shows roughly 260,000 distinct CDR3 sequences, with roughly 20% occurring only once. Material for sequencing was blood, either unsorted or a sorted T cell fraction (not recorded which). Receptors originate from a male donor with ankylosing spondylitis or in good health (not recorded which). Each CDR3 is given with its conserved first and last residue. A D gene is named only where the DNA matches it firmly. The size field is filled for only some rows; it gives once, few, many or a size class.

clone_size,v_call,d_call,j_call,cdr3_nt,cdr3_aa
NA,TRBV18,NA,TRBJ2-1,TGTGCCAGCTCACTGATGGATGAGCAGTTCTTC,CASSLMDEQFF
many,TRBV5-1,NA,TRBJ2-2,TGCGCCAGCAGCTCCAGGCCGTTGAGCACCGGGGAGCTGTTTTTT,CASSSRPLSTGELFF
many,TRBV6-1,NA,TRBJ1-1,TGTGCCAGCAGAAGGGAGAGGGTCACTGAAGCTTTCTTT,CASRRERVTEAFF
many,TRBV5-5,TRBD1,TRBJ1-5,TGTGCCAGCAGCTTAGGGGGATCCTGGGACAGTCAGCCCCAGCATTTT,CASSLGGSWDSQPQHF
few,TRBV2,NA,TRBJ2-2,TGTGCCAGCAGGGAACGGTTAACCGGGGAGCTGTTTTTT,CASRERLTGELFF
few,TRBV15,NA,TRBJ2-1,TGTGCCACCAGCAGAGATCATTCGGAGCAGTTCTTC,CATSRDHSEQFF
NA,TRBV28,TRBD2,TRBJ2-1,TGTGCCAGCAGTGTTAGACGGGAGGGCCGGTCCTACAATGAGCAGTTCTTC,CASSVRREGRSYNEQFF
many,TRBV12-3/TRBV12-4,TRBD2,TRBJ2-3,TGTGCCAGCAGTTCTGGCGGGGGTAGCACAGATACGCAGTATTTT,CASSSGGGSTDTQYF
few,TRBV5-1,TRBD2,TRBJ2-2,TGCGTCAGCCTCCCACTAGCGGGAGATAACACCGGGGAGCTGTTTTTT,CVSLPLAGDNTGELFF
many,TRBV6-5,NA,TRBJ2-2,TGTGCCAGCAGTCATAACACCGGGGAGCTGTTTTTT,CASSHNTGELFF
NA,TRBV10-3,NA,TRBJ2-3,TGTGCCATCAGGGGGCCGGGCACAGATACGCACTATTTT,CAIRGPGTDTHYF
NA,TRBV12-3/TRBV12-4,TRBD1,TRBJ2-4,TGTGCCACCACAGGGGGAAACATTCAGTACTTC,CATTGGNIQYF
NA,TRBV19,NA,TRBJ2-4,TGTGCCAGTTCGGGACACTCCAAAAACATTCAGTACTTC,CASSGHSKNIQYF
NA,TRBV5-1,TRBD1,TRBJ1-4,TGCGCCAGCAGCTTAACCGGGACAGCCGAAAAACTGTTTTTT,CASSLTGTAEKLFF
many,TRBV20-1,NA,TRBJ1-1,TGCAGTGCTAGAGAAGGGTTCACTGAAGCTTTCTTT,CSAREGFTEAFF
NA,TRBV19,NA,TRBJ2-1,TGTGCCAGTAGACGCACCGGGGACAATGAGCAGTTCTTC,CASRRTGDNEQFF
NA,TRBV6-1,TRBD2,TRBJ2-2,TGTGCCAGCAGTAGCGGGAGGGCCGGGGCCGGGGAGCTGTTTTTT,CASSSGRAGAGELFF
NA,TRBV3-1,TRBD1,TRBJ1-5,TGTGCCAGCAGCCAAGATTGGGGACAGGGGCGGAATCAGCCCCAGCATTTT,CASSQDWGQGRNQPQHF
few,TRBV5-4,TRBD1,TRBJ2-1,TGTGCCAGCAGCTTTCCGGGACAGAGCCTTCCGAATGAGCAGTTCTTC,CASSFPGQSLPNEQFF
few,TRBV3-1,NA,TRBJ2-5,TGTGCCAGCAGCCAGGGACTCAAAGAGACCCAGTACTTC,CASSQGLKETQYF
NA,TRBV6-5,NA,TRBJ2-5,TGTGCCAGCAGTTACTCGAAAGCATGGGGACCAGAGACCCAGTACTTC,CASSYSKAWGPETQYF
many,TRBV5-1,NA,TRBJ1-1,TGCGCCAGCAGCTTGGGCGTGAACACTGAAGCTTTCTTT,CASSLGVNTEAFF
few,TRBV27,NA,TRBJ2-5,TGTGCCAGCAGTTCCAGGGGGGGGAGGGCCCAAGAGACCCAGTACTTC,CASSSRGGRAQETQYF
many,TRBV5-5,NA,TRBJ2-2,TGTGCCAGCAGCTTGGTCCAGACCACCGGGGAGCTGTTTTTT,CASSLVQTTGELFF
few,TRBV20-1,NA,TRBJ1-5,TGCAGTGCTAGAGTCGTTGGGGCGAGCGGCAATCAGCCCCAGCATTTT,CSARVVGASGNQPQHF
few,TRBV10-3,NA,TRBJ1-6,TGTGCCATCAGTGATACATACTCCTATAATTCACCCCTCCACTTT,CAISDTYSYNSPLHF
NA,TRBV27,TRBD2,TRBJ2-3,TGTGCCAGCAGTGTCGGGACTAGCGGGGTAGATACGCAGTATTTT,CASSVGTSGVDTQYF
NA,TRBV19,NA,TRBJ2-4,TGTGCCAGTCGCCCGGACAGACTAGCCAAAAACATTCAGTACTTC,CASRPDRLAKNIQYF
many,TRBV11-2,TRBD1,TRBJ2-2,TGTGCCAGCAGCCAAGGGACAGGGGGTGTCTTCACCGGGGAGCTGTTTTTT,CASSQGTGGVFTGELFF
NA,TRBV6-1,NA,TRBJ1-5,TGTGCCAGCATACAGATGGGCAATCAGCCCCAGCATTTT,CASIQMGNQPQHF
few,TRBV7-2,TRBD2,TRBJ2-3,TGTGCCAGCAGCTTAAGGCGGGGGGGTCAAGATACGCAGTATTTT,CASSLRRGGQDTQYF
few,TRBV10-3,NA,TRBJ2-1,TGTGCCATCAGTAGTTCCGGGACTCCCTACAATGAGCAGTTCTTC,CAISSSGTPYNEQFF
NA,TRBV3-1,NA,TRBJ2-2,TGTGCCAGCAGCCAAGATGAGGGGGGGACGAACACCGGGGAGCTGTTTTTT,CASSQDEGGTNTGELFF
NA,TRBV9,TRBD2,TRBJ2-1,TGTGCCAGCAGCGTAAAGGAGTGGGCTAGCGGTCCGGATGAGCAGTTCTTC,CASSVKEWASGPDEQFF
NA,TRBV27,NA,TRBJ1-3,TGTGCCAGCAGTGACCTGGGACCCAACTCTGGAAACACCATATATTTT,CASSDLGPNSGNTIYF
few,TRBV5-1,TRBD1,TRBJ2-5,TGCGCCAGCAGCTTTCAGACAGGGGGCGAAGAGACCCAGTACTTC,CASSFQTGGEETQYF
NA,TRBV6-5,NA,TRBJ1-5,TGTGCCAGCAGTACACAGGGCCAGCCCCAGCATTTT,CASSTQGQPQHF
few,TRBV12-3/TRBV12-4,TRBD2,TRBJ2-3,TGTGCCAGCAGTCGGACTAGCGGTGTGGTGGCAGATACGCAGTATTTT,CASSRTSGVVADTQYF
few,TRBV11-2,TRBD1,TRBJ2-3,TGTGCCAGCAGCTTAGCCCCAGGGGGTACGCAGTATTTT,CASSLAPGGTQYF
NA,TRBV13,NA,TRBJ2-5,TGTGCCAGCAGCTTAACTAGTGGGGAGACCCAGTACTTC,CASSLTSGETQYF
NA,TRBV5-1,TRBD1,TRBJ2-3,TGCGCCAGCAGCTCCGGGACAGGGTCTAGCACAGATACGCAGTATTTT,CASSSGTGSSTDTQYF
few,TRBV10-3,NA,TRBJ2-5,TGTGCCATCAGTGCCGCAGGGGAGTTTGAGACCCAGTACTTC,CAISAAGEFETQYF
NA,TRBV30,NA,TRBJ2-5,TGTGCCTGGAAAAGGGGCAGGGGAGAGACCCAGTACTTC,CAWKRGRGETQYF
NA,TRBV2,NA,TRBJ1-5,TGTGCCAGCAGTGAAGTGGGGATTTATCAGCCCCAGCATTTT,CASSEVGIYQPQHF
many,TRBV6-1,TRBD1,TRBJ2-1,TGTGCCAGTACGACAGGGCCTTCCTACAATGAGCAGTTCTTC,CASTTGPSYNEQFF
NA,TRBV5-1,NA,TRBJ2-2,TGCGCCAGCAGCTTGGTGGGGGTCACCGGGGAGCTGTTTTTT,CASSLVGVTGELFF
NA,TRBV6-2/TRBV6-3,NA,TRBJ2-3,TGTGCCAGCAGGAGGAGCGGAGGGCCAGATACGCAGTATTTT,CASRRSGGPDTQYF
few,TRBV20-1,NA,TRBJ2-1,TGCAGTGCTAGAGGTCGGTTGACGAGCTCCTACAATGAGCAGTTCTTC,CSARGRLTSSYNEQFF
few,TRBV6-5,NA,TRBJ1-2,TGTGCCAGCAGTTACTCCCAAAAAAGCGGCTACACCTTC,CASSYSQKSGYTF
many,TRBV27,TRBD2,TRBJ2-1,TGTGCCAGCAGTTCCCCCCGGGGGGCTAGCGGGAGCTCCGGGAATGAGCAGTTCTTC,CASSSPRGASGSSGNEQFF
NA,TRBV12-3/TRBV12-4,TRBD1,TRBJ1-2,TGTGCCAGCAGTCCCCTCGACAGGGGGCATTATGGCTACACCTTC,CASSPLDRGHYGYTF
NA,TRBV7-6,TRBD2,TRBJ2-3,TGTGCCAGCAGCTACTCTAGCGGGAGGGCAGATACGCAGTATTTT,CASSYSSGRADTQYF
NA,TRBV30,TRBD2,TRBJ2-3,TGTGCCTGGAGTAGAAGCGGGAGTGCGGATACGCAGTATTTT,CAWSRSGSADTQYF
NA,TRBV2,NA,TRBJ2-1,TGTGCCAGCAGTGAACGCGGGGCCTCCTACAATGAGCAGTTCTTC,CASSERGASYNEQFF
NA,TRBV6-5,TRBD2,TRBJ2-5,TGTGCCAGCAGTTACTCGGGGCTAGCGGGAGGACAAGAGACCCAGTACTTC,CASSYSGLAGGQETQYF
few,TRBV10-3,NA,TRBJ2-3,TGTGCCATCCGTAACTTATCTGATACGCAGTATTTT,CAIRNLSDTQYF
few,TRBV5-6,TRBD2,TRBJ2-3,TGTGCCAGCAGCTTGGCTAGCGGGACCACAGATACGCAGTATTTT,CASSLASGTTDTQYF